One and the same sample provided the 25 T cell receptor beta chains below, sequenced in a study of T cell responses to AZD1222 COVID-19 vaccine. TCRdb's table, derived via immunoSEQ multiplex PCR, lists solely in-frame clones and lacks some. Of about 66,000 clones listed, 85% to 90% were seen once; the top ten hold around 5.1%. The sequencing used peripheral blood, collected 28 days after the second dose of the MenACWY control vaccine. These receptors came from an adult who received the MenACWY meningococcal vaccine as a control.

The chain employs TRBV21-1 and TRBJ1-6; the table's TRBD1 call for D was not verified on the DNA. TRBV21-1 has pseudogene status. This CDR3 has 19 amino acids. The DNA for the CDR3 is TGTGCCAGCAGCAAAAGGTTAAGGGGACCGGGACAGGGATATTCACCCCTCCACTTT. Protein product: CASSKRLRGPGQGYSPLHF.

This chain links TRBV27 with TRBJ2-7; 10 bases agree with TRBD2. CDR3 length equals 17 residues. V dropped 0 bases and J dropped 4; count of bases not matched to a gene: 9. Germline CDR1 and CDR2: MNHEY and SMNVEV (reference sequence). The DNA for the CDR3 is TGTGCCAGCAGTTTATCCCATCCTAGCGGGAGACGTTACGAGCAGTACTTC. Translation: CASSLSHPSGRRYEQYF.

The rearrangement joins TRBV11-2 to TRBJ1-2; maybe TRBD1 (6 bases). Trimming pared 4 bases from V and 1 base from J, leaving 19 bases between. Germline CDR1 is SGHAT and CDR2 is FQNNGV. The CDR3 runs to 17 residues. The chain's CDR3 is CASSYAEARGNNYGYTF. The CDR3 DNA reads TGTGCCAGCAGCTATGCGGAGGCCAGGGGTAATAACTATGGCTACACCTTC.

The chain links TRBV12-3 or TRBV12-4 to TRBJ2-2; D might be TRBD2 (6 bases). Trimming cost V 6 bases and J 8 bases, with 10 bases left between them. The CDR3 extends over 12 amino acids. This CDR3 is CASRDYTGELFF. CDR3 DNA sequence: TGTGCCAGCAGGGACTATACTGGGGAGCTGTTTTTT.

The chain joins TRBV28 to TRBJ2-7, with D perhaps assigned TRBD1 or TRBD2 (5 bases each). V lost 4 bases, J lost 7 bases, and 20 bases lay in between. The germline CDR1 and CDR2 sequences are MDHEN and SYDVKM. The CDR3 covers 15 residues. The CDR3 bases are TGTGCCAGCAGTTCGTTCCCCGGGACGACGGGAGAGCAGTACTTC. Translated, it gives CASSSFPGTTGEQYF.

This clone was found a few times. The V gene is TRBV11-2, the J gene TRBJ1-3; the D gene is possibly TRBD1 (5 bases). Trimming removed 4 bases from V and 0 bases from J, with 16 bases in between. There are 17 residues in the CDR3. The germline V gene encodes CDR1 SGHAT and CDR2 FQNNGV. The CDR3 loop reads CASSYDLTAFSGNTIYF. The CDR3 DNA is TGTGCCAGCAGCTACGACTTGACAGCCTTCTCTGGAAACACCATATATTTT.

This clone was observed a few times. V usage is TRBV7-2 and J usage is TRBJ1-3; D is uncertain. The V gene's germline CDR1 is SGHTA and CDR2 FQGNSA. V was clipped by 1 base and J by 4 bases, with 5 bases between them. The length of the CDR3 is 13 residues. CDR3 sequence: CASSLVKGNTIYF. CDR3 coding DNA: TGTGCCAGCAGCTTAGTAAAGGGAAACACCATATATTTT.

The rearrangement links TRBV2 to TRBJ2-7; D could derive from TRBD1 or TRBD2 (6 bases each). Per germline, CDR1 SNHLY and CDR2 FYNNEI. V was shortened by 11 bases and J by 0 bases, with 14 bases between the two germline ends. CDR3 length: 13 residues. CDR3 amino acids: CAGSQGLSYEQYF. CDR3 sequence (DNA): TGTGCCGGGTCACAGGGACTCTCCTACGAGCAGTACTTC.

The J gene is TRBJ1-5, the V gene TRBV3-1 (or the pseudogene TRBV3-2); no clear D gene. V was clipped by 1 base and J by 1 base, with 8 bases between them. There are 15 residues in the CDR3. CDR1 LGHDT and CDR2 YNNKEL come from the germline V gene (reference sequence). Written as DNA, the CDR3 is TGTGCCAGCAGCCAAGTGGCCGGGAGCAATCAGCCCCAGCATTTT. Encoded protein: CASSQVAGSNQPQHF.

The chain uses TRBV19 and TRBJ2-1; TRBD2 aligns across 7 bases. The CDR3 runs 15 residues. With V trimmed by 5 bases and J by 3 bases, 7 bases remained unmatched. Germline CDR1 reads LNHDA; CDR2 reads SQIVND (reference sequence). CDR3 sequence: CASSSRENFYNEQFF. DNA of the CDR3: TGTGCCAGTAGTTCGCGGGAGAACTTCTACAATGAGCAGTTCTTC. The full variable domain, its missing parts supplied by reference TRBV19 and TRBJ2-1, is DGGITQSPKYLFRKEGQNVTLSCEQNLNHDAMYWYRQDPGQGLRLIYYSQIVNDFQKGDIAEGYSVSREKKESFPLTVTSAQKNPTAFYLCASSSRENFYNEQFFGPGTRLTVL.

The genes are TRBV30 and TRBJ1-2; weak D call: TRBD1 (6 bases). The germline gives CDR1 GTSNPN, CDR2 SVGIG (reference sequence). Trimming left V 0 bases short and J 6 bases short, with 11 bases between. This CDR3 is built from 13 residues. The chain's CDR3 is CAWSVHRADGYTF. CDR3 DNA: TGTGCCTGGAGTGTACACAGGGCGGATGGCTACACCTTC.

V usage is TRBV3-1 (or the pseudogene TRBV3-2) and J usage is TRBJ1-2; 9 bases match TRBD1. J gave up 4 bases and V 1 base, and 7 bases lay outside the gene matches. Germline V gene data show CDR1 as LGHDT and CDR2 as YNNKEL (reference sequence). The CDR3 sequence is 16 residues long. CDR3 sequence (DNA): TGTGCCAGCAGCCAAGGGTTCGGGACAGGGTTCTATGGCTACACCTTC. Amino acid sequence: CASSQGFGTGFYGYTF.

The CDR3 DNA follows: TGTGCCAGCAGCTTAGTTGGACTAGCGGGAGGTTACAATGAGCAGTTCTTC. It encodes CASSLVGLAGGYNEQFF. J is TRBJ2-1 and V is TRBV11-2, with 14 bases aligning to TRBD2. CDR3 length: 17 amino acids. V was pared by 1 base and J by 4 bases, with 3 bases of the junction left unmatched. Germline CDR1 SGHAT, CDR2 FQNNGV.

V usage is TRBV2 and J usage is TRBJ1-5; D not certain. This CDR3 is built from 13 residues. V was cut by 3 bases and J by 6 bases, with 9 bases left in between. Germline V gives CDR1 SNHLY, CDR2 FYNNEI. The CDR3 here is CASSDRRIQPQHF. The CDR3 DNA reads TGTGCCAGCAGTGACAGGAGGATTCAGCCCCAGCATTTT.

V usage is TRBV2 and J usage is TRBJ1-6; D is ambiguous. This CDR3 is built from 15 residues. Germline CDR1 is SNHLY and CDR2 is FYNNEI. V lost 5 bases to trimming and J lost 5 bases, with 13 bases between them. The CDR3 spells CASSRDRRHNSPLHF. CDR3 sequence (DNA): TGTGCCAGCAGTAGAGATAGGCGCCATAATTCACCCCTCCACTTT.

Note on this clone: An end of the junction does not agree with germline; a read error may underlie this. DNA for the CDR3: TGTGCCAGCAGTTTAGGCGCAGGGACAATCAGCTTC. It encodes CASSLGAGTISF. The V call is TRBV12-3 or TRBV12-4, the J call TRBJ2-7; tentatively, D is TRBD1 (6 bases). The CDR3 sequence is 12 residues long.

The chain uses TRBV27 and TRBJ2-7; D may be TRBD1 or TRBD2 (5 bases each). V was cut by 5 bases and J by 9 bases, with 14 bases left in between. This CDR3 comprises 12 residues. Germline V gene sequence: CDR1 MNHEY, CDR2 SMNVEV (reference sequence). The CDR3 loop is CASSPGATVQYF. The CDR3 bases are TGTGCCAGCAGTCCCGGGGCGACGGTGCAGTACTTC.

The genes are TRBV10-3 and TRBJ1-1; D gene ambiguous. Looked up from germline, CDR1 is ENHRY and CDR2 is SYGVKD. The CDR3 runs to 14 residues. Trimming cost V 3 bases and J 0 bases, with 8 bases left between them. For the CDR3, the DNA is TGTGCCATCAGTGAAGTTAGAGTGAACACTGAAGCTTTCTTT. This translates into CAISEVRVNTEAFF.

The chain recombines TRBV27 with TRBJ1-6; 7 nucleotides agree with TRBD1. CDR1 and CDR2 from the germline V gene are MNHEY and SMNVEV (reference sequence). The junction had 7 bases not matched to a gene; V was cut back by 4 bases and J by 7 bases. The length of the CDR3 is 15 residues. CDR3 sequence: CASSYRQGGNSPLHF. CDR3 nucleotide sequence: TGTGCCAGCAGTTACAGACAGGGTGGAAATTCACCCCTCCACTTT.

The J gene is TRBJ2-7, the V gene TRBV3-1 (or the pseudogene TRBV3-2); 7 nucleotides agree with TRBD2. CDR1 and CDR2 (germline): LGHDT, YNNKEL (reference sequence). The ends lost 4 bases at V and 0 bases at J; junction bases unmatched: 15. This CDR3 is 18 amino acids long. As DNA, the CDR3 is TGTGCCAGCAGCCTAAGTAGCTTAGAACGGACTAGCTCCTACGAGCAGTACTTC. Encoded protein: CASSLSSLERTSSYEQYF.

This chain uses TRBV25-1 with TRBJ2-6; tentatively, D is TRBD1 (5 bases). This CDR3 region has 17 residues. The germline V gene has CDR1 MGHDK and CDR2 SYGVNS. Trimming removed 6 bases from V and 1 base from J, with 16 bases in between. The CDR3 DNA sequence: TGTGCCAGCAGCCTAGGCTCAGGGCGATCTGGGGCCAACGTCCTGACTTTC. This gives the protein CASSLGSGRSGANVLTF.

This clone was counted once. V usage is TRBV7-9 and J usage is TRBJ1-1, with TRBD1 as a possible D gene (6 bases). In germline, CDR1 is SEHNR, CDR2 FQNEAQ (reference sequence). The CDR3 has 14 amino acids. Deletions cut 5 bases from V and 4 bases from J, with 14 bases between. The CDR3 nucleotides read TGTGCCAGCAGCCCGCCGGGACAAGGCACTGAAGCTTTCTTT. Translation: CASSPPGQGTEAFF.

The V and J genes are TRBV5-4 and TRBJ1-1; tentative D call: TRBD1 (6 bases). V was shortened by 6 bases and J by 0 bases, with 21 bases between the two germline ends. Germline V gene sequence: CDR1 SGHNT, CDR2 YYREEE (reference sequence). The CDR3 contains 17 residues. The CDR3 sequence is CASTAGVGGAMNTEAFF. CDR3 coding DNA: TGTGCCAGCACCGCCGGGGTAGGGGGGGCGATGAACACTGAAGCTTTCTTT. Based on the CDR3 plus reference TRBV5-4 and TRBJ1-1, the full variable domain is ETGVTQSPTHLIKTRGQQVTLRCSSQSGHNTVSWYQQALGQGPQFIFQYYREEENGRGNFPPRFSGLQFPNYSSELNVNALELDDSALYLCASTAGVGGAMNTEAFFGQGTRLTVV.

The rearrangement links TRBV11-2 to TRBJ2-5; D possibly corresponds to TRBD1 (6 bases). The germline V gene has CDR1 SGHAT and CDR2 FQNNGV. Trimming took off 4 bases at V and 2 bases at J, with 14 bases between the two ends. The CDR3 has 15 amino acids. Written as DNA, the CDR3 is TGTGCCAGCAGCTCCCAGGGGCAGTCTCAAGAGACCCAGTACTTC. It encodes CASSSQGQSQETQYF.

The V gene is TRBV9, the J gene TRBJ1-6; D uncertain. V lost 4 bases to trimming and J lost 13 bases, with 18 bases between them. Germline V CDR1 and CDR2: SGDLS, YYNGEE. CDR3 length: 14 residues. In DNA, the CDR3 is TGTGCCAGCAGCCTCCGTGGCGGGGTAGGGCCCCTCCACTTT. It specifies CASSLRGGVGPLHF. The whole variable domain, filled in from reference TRBV9 and TRBJ1-6, reads DSGVTQTPKHLITATGQRVTLRCSPRSGDLSVYWYQQSLDQGLQFLIQYYNGEERAKGNILERFSAQQFPDLHSELNLSSLELGDSALYFCASSLRGGVGPLHFGNGTRLTVT.